Listed below are T cell receptor beta chains from one sample, sequenced in a study of blood T cells in healthy people across ages. TCRdb fed the 5' RACE reads into MiXCR, producing one record per CDR3 protein. The data show 1,100,000 or so distinct CDR3 sequences, with around 43% seen just once and 18% held by the top ten. Sequencing was done on a sample of blood. These receptors came from a woman aged 55-70 years in good health. The CDR3 runs from the conserved cysteine through the conserved F or W. A D gene is named only where the DNA matches it firmly. Only part of the rows carry a size: once, few, many, or a class if the clone is expanded.

j_gene: TRBJ2-7; len: 13; v_gene: TRBV15; d_gene: TRBD2; abundance: NA; CDR3nt: TGTGCCACCAGCAGTAGCGGGCCCTACGAGCAGTACTTC; CDR3aa: CATSSSGPYEQYF
j_gene: TRBJ2-5; len: 14; v_gene: TRBV2; d_gene: NA; abundance: NA; CDR3nt: TGTGCCAGCAGTGATGCTAGGACCCAAGAGACCCAGTACTTC; CDR3aa: CASSDARTQETQYF
j_gene: TRBJ2-5; len: 16; v_gene: TRBV30; d_gene: TRBD2; abundance: NA; CDR3nt: TGTGCCTGGAGTGTCGGGGTAGCGGGAGTACAAGAGACCCAGTACTTC; CDR3aa: CAWSVGVAGVQETQYF
j_gene: TRBJ2-7; len: 15; v_gene: TRBV11-2; d_gene: NA; abundance: NA; CDR3nt: TGTGCCAGCAGCTTAGTCGGGGCGGGCATTTACGAGCAGTACTTC; CDR3aa: CASSLVGAGIYEQYF
j_gene: TRBJ2-2; len: 15; v_gene: TRBV5-5; d_gene: NA; abundance: NA; CDR3nt: TGTGCCAGCAGCTTGTCGTCCGTGAACACCGGGGAGCTGTTTTTT; CDR3aa: CASSLSSVNTGELFF
j_gene: TRBJ1-1; len: 14; v_gene: TRBV6-6; d_gene: NA; abundance: NA; CDR3nt: TGTGCCAGCAGTTTTCACGGGAGAAACACTGAAGCTTTCTTT; CDR3aa: CASSFHGRNTEAFF
j_gene: TRBJ2-1; len: 15; v_gene: TRBV27; d_gene: TRBD1; abundance: NA; CDR3nt: TGTGCCAGCAGTCCCCGGGACAGGGGAAATAATGAGCAGTTCTTC; CDR3aa: CASSPRDRGNNEQFF
j_gene: TRBJ2-1; len: 15; v_gene: TRBV13; d_gene: TRBD2; abundance: few; CDR3nt: TGTGCCAGCGCACCGGCGGGAGTCACCTACAATGAGCAGTTCTTC; CDR3aa: CASAPAGVTYNEQFF
j_gene: TRBJ1-1; len: 15; v_gene: TRBV3-1; d_gene: NA; abundance: few; CDR3nt: TGTGCCAGCAGGCACGAAGGCCCAGGGAACACTGAAGCTTTCTTT; CDR3aa: CASRHEGPGNTEAFF
j_gene: TRBJ2-1; len: 15; v_gene: TRBV27; d_gene: TRBD2; abundance: NA; CDR3nt: TGTGCCAGCAGTTTAGGGCTAGCGGGGGGGGCGCAGCAGTTCTTC; CDR3aa: CASSLGLAGGAQQFF
j_gene: TRBJ2-7; len: 15; v_gene: TRBV5-1; d_gene: TRBD2; abundance: NA; CDR3nt: TGCGCCAGCAGCATAAGGACTAGCGGCAACAATGAGCAGTACTTC; CDR3aa: CASSIRTSGNNEQYF
j_gene: TRBJ2-3; len: 16; v_gene: TRBV5-1; d_gene: TRBD2; abundance: NA; CDR3nt: TGCGCCAGCAGCTTGCGGGTAGCGGGGAGCTCTGATACGCAGTATTTT; CDR3aa: CASSLRVAGSSDTQYF
j_gene: TRBJ2-5; len: 13; v_gene: TRBV20-1; d_gene: TRBD1; abundance: NA; CDR3nt: TGCAGTGCTCATGACAGGGGCCAAGAGACCCAGTACTTC; CDR3aa: CSAHDRGQETQYF
j_gene: TRBJ1-1; len: 15; v_gene: TRBV28; d_gene: TRBD1; abundance: NA; CDR3nt: TGTGCCAGCAGGGACAGGGGACGAGGGAACACTGAAGCTTTCTTT; CDR3aa: CASRDRGRGNTEAFF
j_gene: TRBJ1-2; len: 17; v_gene: TRBV30; d_gene: NA; abundance: once; CDR3nt: TGTGCCTGGAGTCCCCCGGGATACAGCAGCGTAGGCTACGACTACACCTTC; CDR3aa: CAWSPPGYSSVGYDYTF
j_gene: TRBJ2-1; len: 15; v_gene: TRBV3-1; d_gene: NA; abundance: NA; CDR3nt: TGTGCCAGCAGCCAAGCTTCCATCCTCACCAATGAGCAGTTCTTC; CDR3aa: CASSQASILTNEQFF
j_gene: TRBJ1-5; len: 12; v_gene: TRBV3-1; d_gene: NA; abundance: NA; CDR3nt: TGTGCCAGCAGCCAGGGTCTGGGTCCCCAGCATTTT; CDR3aa: CASSQGLGPQHF
j_gene: TRBJ1-6; len: 16; v_gene: TRBV3-1; d_gene: NA; abundance: NA; CDR3nt: TGTGCCAGCAGCCAAGATGGGGCCGGACCTAATTCACCCCTCCACTTT; CDR3aa: CASSQDGAGPNSPLHF
j_gene: TRBJ2-1; len: 15; v_gene: TRBV7-2; d_gene: TRBD2; abundance: NA; CDR3nt: TGTGCCAGCAGCTTATACTTGGGACTAGGGTCTGAGCAGTTCTTC; CDR3aa: CASSLYLGLGSEQFF
j_gene: TRBJ2-6; len: 13; v_gene: TRBV6-1; d_gene: NA; abundance: few; CDR3nt: TGTGCCACCTCCCCCGCTGGGGCCAACGTCCTGACTTTC; CDR3aa: CATSPAGANVLTF
j_gene: TRBJ1-5; len: 17; v_gene: TRBV20-1; d_gene: NA; abundance: once; CDR3nt: TGCAGTGCTAGAGATTCGGCAGGGAGCCTGGGCAATCAGCCCCAGCATTTT; CDR3aa: CSARDSAGSLGNQPQHF
j_gene: TRBJ1-2; len: 13; v_gene: TRBV28; d_gene: NA; abundance: NA; CDR3nt: TGTGCCAGCAGTCGGACATTTAACTATGGCTACACCTTC; CDR3aa: CASSRTFNYGYTF
j_gene: TRBJ1-2; len: 13; v_gene: TRBV20-1; d_gene: NA; abundance: NA; CDR3nt: TGCAGTGCTAGCGAGGGATTTTACTATGGCTACACCTTC; CDR3aa: CSASEGFYYGYTF
j_gene: TRBJ2-1; len: 17; v_gene: TRBV7-9; d_gene: TRBD2; abundance: NA; CDR3nt: TGTGCCAGCAGCCCCACGCCGAGCGGGAGGGCCGTCGGTGAGCAGTTCTTC; CDR3aa: CASSPTPSGRAVGEQFF
j_gene: TRBJ2-4; len: 13; v_gene: TRBV7-2; d_gene: NA; abundance: few; CDR3nt: TGTGCCAGCAGCCCCGGACGGGTTAGGGAGCAGTACTTC; CDR3aa: CASSPGRVREQYF
j_gene: TRBJ2-3; len: 16; v_gene: TRBV20-1; d_gene: TRBD2; abundance: NA; CDR3nt: TGCAGTGCTATGCCCGGGACTAGCGGGAGTGCGAATACGCAGTATTTT; CDR3aa: CSAMPGTSGSANTQYF
j_gene: TRBJ2-7; len: 15; v_gene: TRBV15; d_gene: TRBD1; abundance: few; CDR3nt: TGTGCCACCAGAACCGACAGGGAGTCCTACAATGAGCAGTACTTC; CDR3aa: CATRTDRESYNEQYF
j_gene: TRBJ1-2; len: 18; v_gene: TRBV10-3; d_gene: NA; abundance: NA; CDR3nt: TGTGCCATCAGTGACTTGGGGAGTGTGGACAGAGCTAACTATGGCTACACCTTC; CDR3aa: CAISDLGSVDRANYGYTF
j_gene: TRBJ2-3; len: 17; v_gene: TRBV4-2; d_gene: TRBD2; abundance: NA; CDR3nt: TGTGCCAGCAGCCAAGTCTCTCCAGCGGGAGAAAGAGATACGCAGTATTTT; CDR3aa: CASSQVSPAGERDTQYF
j_gene: TRBJ1-1; len: 15; v_gene: TRBV7-9; d_gene: TRBD1; abundance: NA; CDR3nt: TGTGCCAGCAGCCGCCGGACAGGGCTGGGCACTGAAGCTTTCTTT; CDR3aa: CASSRRTGLGTEAFF
j_gene: TRBJ2-7; len: 14; v_gene: TRBV20-1; d_gene: TRBD1; abundance: NA; CDR3nt: TGCAGTGCTAGTGAGGGGGCCCCCCCCTACGAGCAGTACTTC; CDR3aa: CSASEGAPPYEQYF
j_gene: TRBJ1-5; len: 19; v_gene: TRBV4-1; d_gene: NA; abundance: NA; CDR3nt: TGCGCCAGCAGCCAATCTCCGGGAGGGGGGGAGATAGGCAATCAGCCCCAGCATTTT; CDR3aa: CASSQSPGGGEIGNQPQHF
j_gene: TRBJ2-3; len: 15; v_gene: TRBV6-5; d_gene: TRBD1; abundance: NA; CDR3nt: TGTGCCAGCAGTTACGGGCAGGGGGTTACAGATACGCAGTATTTT; CDR3aa: CASSYGQGVTDTQYF
j_gene: TRBJ2-1; len: 14; v_gene: TRBV12-3/TRBV12-4; d_gene: NA; abundance: NA; CDR3nt: TGTGCCAGCAGTTGGGTGGGCTCCTACAATGAGCAGTTCTTC; CDR3aa: CASSWVGSYNEQFF
j_gene: TRBJ2-3; len: 13; v_gene: TRBV7-9; d_gene: NA; abundance: NA; CDR3nt: TGTGCCAGCAGCAGCAGAGTCAATGATACGCAGTATTTT; CDR3aa: CASSSRVNDTQYF
j_gene: TRBJ1-5; len: 16; v_gene: TRBV27; d_gene: NA; abundance: NA; CDR3nt: TGTGCCAGCAGCCCGCCCGGGGCAGGGGCCAATCAGCCCCAGCATTTT; CDR3aa: CASSPPGAGANQPQHF
j_gene: TRBJ2-7; len: 16; v_gene: TRBV5-1; d_gene: TRBD2; abundance: NA; CDR3nt: TGCGCCAGCAGCTTCGCTTTCAGCGGGAGCGTCTACGAGCAGTACTTC; CDR3aa: CASSFAFSGSVYEQYF
j_gene: TRBJ1-1; len: 17; v_gene: TRBV3-1; d_gene: NA; abundance: NA; CDR3nt: TGTGCCAGCAGCCAAGCGGGATTAAGTGGTAAGGGAACTGAAGCTTTCTTT; CDR3aa: CASSQAGLSGKGTEAFF
j_gene: TRBJ2-5; len: 15; v_gene: TRBV7-6; d_gene: NA; abundance: NA; CDR3nt: TGTGCCAGCAGCCCCCGGGACACCCCGGTGGAGACCCAGTACTTC; CDR3aa: CASSPRDTPVETQYF
j_gene: TRBJ2-1; len: 18; v_gene: TRBV7-8; d_gene: TRBD2; abundance: few; CDR3nt: TGTGCCAGCAGCTTACTAGCGGGGCCCCTCAGCTCCTACAATGAGCAGTTCTTC; CDR3aa: CASSLLAGPLSSYNEQFF
j_gene: TRBJ2-2; len: 11; v_gene: TRBV29-1; d_gene: NA; abundance: NA; CDR3nt: TGCAGCGTTCTAGTCACCGGGGAGCTGTTTTTT; CDR3aa: CSVLVTGELFF
j_gene: TRBJ2-7; len: 15; v_gene: TRBV11-2; d_gene: TRBD1; abundance: few; CDR3nt: TGTGCCAGCAGCTTAGCTCGGACAGGGCCCTACGAGCAGTACTTC; CDR3aa: CASSLARTGPYEQYF
j_gene: TRBJ2-7; len: 14; v_gene: TRBV5-6; d_gene: NA; abundance: NA; CDR3nt: TGTGCCAGCAGCTTAGGACAGTTCCTCTACGAGCAGTACTTC; CDR3aa: CASSLGQFLYEQYF
j_gene: TRBJ2-5; len: 16; v_gene: TRBV7-9; d_gene: NA; abundance: once; CDR3nt: TGTGCCAGCAGCTTGGCCGCCCCAGGAATACAAGAGACCCAGTACTTC; CDR3aa: CASSLAAPGIQETQYF
j_gene: TRBJ2-5; len: 15; v_gene: TRBV11-2; d_gene: TRBD2; abundance: NA; CDR3nt: TGTGCCAGCAGTCGGATAAGCGGGAGTGATGAGACCCAGTACTTC; CDR3aa: CASSRISGSDETQYF
j_gene: TRBJ2-7; len: 13; v_gene: TRBV6-5; d_gene: NA; abundance: NA; CDR3nt: TGTGCCAGCTCTAAGCGCCGGGGGTACGAGCAGTACTTC; CDR3aa: CASSKRRGYEQYF
j_gene: TRBJ2-7; len: 12; v_gene: TRBV27; d_gene: NA; abundance: NA; CDR3nt: TGTGCCAGCAGCTCATGGCCCTACGAGCAGTACTTC; CDR3aa: CASSSWPYEQYF
j_gene: TRBJ1-4; len: 17; v_gene: TRBV28; d_gene: NA; abundance: NA; CDR3nt: TGTGCCAGCAGTTTAACCGGGACACCAGCAACTAATGAAAAACTGTTTTTT; CDR3aa: CASSLTGTPATNEKLFF
j_gene: TRBJ1-1; len: 15; v_gene: TRBV6-6; d_gene: NA; abundance: NA; CDR3nt: TGTGCCAGCAGTTACTCGATCGACAGTACAACTGAAGCTTTCTTT; CDR3aa: CASSYSIDSTTEAFF
j_gene: TRBJ2-7; len: 13; v_gene: TRBV5-8; d_gene: NA; abundance: NA; CDR3nt: TGTGCCAGCAGCTTGGTTATAGGGGGCGAGCAGTACTTC; CDR3aa: CASSLVIGGEQYF